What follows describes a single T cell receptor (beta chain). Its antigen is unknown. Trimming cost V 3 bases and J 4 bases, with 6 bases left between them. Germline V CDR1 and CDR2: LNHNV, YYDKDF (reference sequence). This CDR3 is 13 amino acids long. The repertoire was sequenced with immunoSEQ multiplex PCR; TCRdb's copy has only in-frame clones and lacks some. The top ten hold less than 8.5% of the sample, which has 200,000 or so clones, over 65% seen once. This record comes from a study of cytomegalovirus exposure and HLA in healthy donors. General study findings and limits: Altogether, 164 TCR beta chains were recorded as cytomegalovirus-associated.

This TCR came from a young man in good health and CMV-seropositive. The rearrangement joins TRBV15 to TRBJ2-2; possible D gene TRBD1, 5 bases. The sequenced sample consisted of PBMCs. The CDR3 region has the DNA TGTGCCACCAGCAGGGGGCCCACCGGGGAGCTGTTTTTT. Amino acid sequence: CATSRGPTGELFF.